The entry below gives a single T cell receptor beta chain sequence along with its context. Its antigen is as yet unknown. Cells designated naive CD8 were CD45RO-negative and were positively selected for CCR7, with terminally differentiated effector memory CD45RA+ cells excluded. The data were obtained in a study of shared clonotypes between healthy human individuals. The overall study: The people who gave samples were a couple of women and a few men aged 18 to 49. Plates per donor: three CD4 naive, three CD4 memory, two CD8 naive, one CD8 memory.

Notes on the study in general: Shared clonotypes across all four donors exceeded non-shared ones in generation probability. Naive subsets usually exceeded memory subsets in estimated richness.

TCRdb's copy holds only in-frame clones and misses some; the assay was immunoSEQ multiplex PCR. The table has some 2 million clones, about 95% seen once; the top ten hold around 1%. The CDR3 contains 13 residues. Per the germline V gene, CDR1 is SEHNR and CDR2 is FQNEAQ (reference sequence). V was cut by 4 bases and J by 8 bases, with 14 bases left in between. This clonotype was sampled from a man younger than 35 in good health. The sequenced sample consisted of naive CD8+ T cells sorted from blood. V usage is TRBV7-9 and J usage is TRBJ1-2; maybe TRBD1 (6 bases). The CDR3, as DNA: TGTGCCAGCAGCTCCTTAGACAGGCCGGGCTACACCTTC. This sequence encodes CASSSLDRPGYTF.